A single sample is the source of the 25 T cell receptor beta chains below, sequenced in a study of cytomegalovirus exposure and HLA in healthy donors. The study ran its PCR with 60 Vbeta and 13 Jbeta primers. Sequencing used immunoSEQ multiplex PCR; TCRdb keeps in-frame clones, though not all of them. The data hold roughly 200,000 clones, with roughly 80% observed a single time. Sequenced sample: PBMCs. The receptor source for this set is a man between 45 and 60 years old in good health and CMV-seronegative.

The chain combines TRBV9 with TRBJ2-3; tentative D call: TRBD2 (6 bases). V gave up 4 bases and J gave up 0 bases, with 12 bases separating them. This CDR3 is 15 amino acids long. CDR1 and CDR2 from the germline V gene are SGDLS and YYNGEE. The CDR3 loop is CASSTTGTSTDTQYF. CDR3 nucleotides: TGTGCCAGCAGCACAACCGGGACTAGCACAGATACGCAGTATTTT.

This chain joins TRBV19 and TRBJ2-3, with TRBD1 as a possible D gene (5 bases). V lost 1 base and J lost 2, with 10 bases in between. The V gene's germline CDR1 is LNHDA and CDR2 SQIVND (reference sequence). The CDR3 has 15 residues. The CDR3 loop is CASSIARQPTDTQYF. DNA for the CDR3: TGTGCCAGTAGTATAGCTCGACAGCCCACAGATACGCAGTATTTT. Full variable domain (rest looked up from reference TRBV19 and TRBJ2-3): DGGITQSPKYLFRKEGQNVTLSCEQNLNHDAMYWYRQDPGQGLRLIYYSQIVNDFQKGDIAEGYSVSREKKESFPLTVTSAQKNPTAFYLCASSIARQPTDTQYFGPGTRLTVL.

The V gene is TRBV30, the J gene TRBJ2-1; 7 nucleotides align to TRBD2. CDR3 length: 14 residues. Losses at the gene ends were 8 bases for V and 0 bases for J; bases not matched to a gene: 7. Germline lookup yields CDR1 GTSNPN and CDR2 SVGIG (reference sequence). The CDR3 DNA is TGTGCCGGAGAGCGGGGACGCTCCTACAATGAGCAGTTCTTC. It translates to CAGERGRSYNEQFF. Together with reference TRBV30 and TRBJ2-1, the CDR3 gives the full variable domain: SQTIHQWPATLVQPVGSPLSLECTVEGTSNPNLYWYRQAAGRGLQLLFYSVGIGQISSEVPQNLSASRPQDRQFILSSKKLLLSDSGFYLCAGERGRSYNEQFFGPGTRLTVL.

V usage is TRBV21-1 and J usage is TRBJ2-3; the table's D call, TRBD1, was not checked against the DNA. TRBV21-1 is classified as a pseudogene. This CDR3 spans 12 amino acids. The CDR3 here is CARARAVDTQYF. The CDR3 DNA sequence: TGTGCCAGGGCCAGGGCGGTAGATACGCAGTATTTT.

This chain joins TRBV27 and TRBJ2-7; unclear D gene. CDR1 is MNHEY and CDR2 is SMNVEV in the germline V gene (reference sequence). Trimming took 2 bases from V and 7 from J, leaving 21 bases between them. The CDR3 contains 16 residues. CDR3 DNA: TGTGCCAGCAGTTTAAGAAGCGTTCCTCGGTTACTAGAGCAGTACTTC. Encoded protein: CASSLRSVPRLLEQYF.

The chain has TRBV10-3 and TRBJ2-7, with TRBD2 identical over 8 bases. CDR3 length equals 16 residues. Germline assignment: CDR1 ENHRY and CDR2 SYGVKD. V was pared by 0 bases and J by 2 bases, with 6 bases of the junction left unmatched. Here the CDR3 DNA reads TGTGCCATCAGTGAGTCGGTAGGGACTAGGGCCTACGAGCAGTACTTC. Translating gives CAISESVGTRAYEQYF.

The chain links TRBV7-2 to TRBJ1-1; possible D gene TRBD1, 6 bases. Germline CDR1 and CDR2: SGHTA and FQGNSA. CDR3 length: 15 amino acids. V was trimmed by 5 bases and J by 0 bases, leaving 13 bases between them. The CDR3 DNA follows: TGTGCCAGCAGCCGACAGGTACAGATGAACACTGAAGCTTTCTTT. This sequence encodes CASSRQVQMNTEAFF.

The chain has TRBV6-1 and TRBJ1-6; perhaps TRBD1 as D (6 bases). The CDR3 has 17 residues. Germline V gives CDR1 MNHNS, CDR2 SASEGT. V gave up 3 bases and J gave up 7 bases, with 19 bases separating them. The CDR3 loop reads CASSDRHDRFINSPLHF. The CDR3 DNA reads TGTGCCAGCAGTGACCGCCACGACAGGTTTATAAATTCACCCCTCCACTTT.

The CDR3, as DNA: TGTGCCAGCAGTCGGTGGGGCGGGGGGCCTAGCACAGATACGCAGTATTTT. As protein: CASSRWGGGPSTDTQYF. This chain connects TRBV9 to TRBJ2-3; 8 bases match TRBD2. The J segment lost 0 bases and the V segment lost 5 bases, leaving 11 bases of the junction unmatched. The CDR3 has 17 residues. Germline CDR1 and CDR2: SGDLS and YYNGEE.

CDR3 protein: CASKGAKGSGYTF. DNA for the CDR3: TGTGCCAGCAAAGGGGCCAAGGGTTCAGGCTACACCTTC. The chain combines TRBV6-6 with TRBJ1-2; the D gene is possibly TRBD1 (5 bases). Between the trimmed V and J ends, which lost 7 bases and 8 bases, there was a span of 17 bases. The CDR3 extends over 13 amino acids. CDR1 and CDR2 (germline): MNHNY, SVGAGI (reference sequence).

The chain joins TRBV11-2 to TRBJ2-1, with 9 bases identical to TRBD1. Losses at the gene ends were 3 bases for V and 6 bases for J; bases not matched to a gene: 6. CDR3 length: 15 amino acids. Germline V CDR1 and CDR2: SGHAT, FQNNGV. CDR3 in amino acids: CASSFGQGRANEQFF. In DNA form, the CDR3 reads TGTGCCAGCAGCTTTGGACAGGGGAGAGCCAATGAGCAGTTCTTC.

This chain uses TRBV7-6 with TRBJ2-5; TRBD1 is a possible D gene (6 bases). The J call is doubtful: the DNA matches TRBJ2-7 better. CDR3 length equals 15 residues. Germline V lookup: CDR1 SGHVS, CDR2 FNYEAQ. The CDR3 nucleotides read TGTGCCAGCAGCGCAACAGGGCTGGGGACCTACGAGCAGTACTTC. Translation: CASSATGLGTYEQYF.

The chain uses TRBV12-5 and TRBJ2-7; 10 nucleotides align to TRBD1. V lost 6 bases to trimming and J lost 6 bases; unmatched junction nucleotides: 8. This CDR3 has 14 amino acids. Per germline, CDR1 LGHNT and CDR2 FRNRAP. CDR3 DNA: TGTGCTAGTGGAAAGGGACAGGGGAAGGGCGAGCAGTACTTC. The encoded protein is CASGKGQGKGEQYF.

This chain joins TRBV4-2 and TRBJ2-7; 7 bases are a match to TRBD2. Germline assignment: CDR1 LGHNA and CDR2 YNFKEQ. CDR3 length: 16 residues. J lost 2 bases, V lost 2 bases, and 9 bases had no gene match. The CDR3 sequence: CASSQQGTMGAYEQYF. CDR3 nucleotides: TGTGCCAGCAGCCAACAAGGGACTATGGGTGCCTACGAGCAGTACTTC.

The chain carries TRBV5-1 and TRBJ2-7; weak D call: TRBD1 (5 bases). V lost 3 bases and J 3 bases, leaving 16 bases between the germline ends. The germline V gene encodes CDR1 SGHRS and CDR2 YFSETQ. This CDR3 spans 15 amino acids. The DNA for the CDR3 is TGCGCCAGCAGCTGGGGTCTACAGGCTGACTACGAGCAGTACTTC. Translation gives CASSWGLQADYEQYF.

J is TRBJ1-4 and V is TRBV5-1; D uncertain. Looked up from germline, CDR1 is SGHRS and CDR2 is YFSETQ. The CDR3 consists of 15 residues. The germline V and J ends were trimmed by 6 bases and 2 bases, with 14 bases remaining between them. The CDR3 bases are TGCGCCAGCATAAATACTGCGGCCACTAATGAAAAACTGTTTTTT. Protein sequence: CASINTAATNEKLFF.

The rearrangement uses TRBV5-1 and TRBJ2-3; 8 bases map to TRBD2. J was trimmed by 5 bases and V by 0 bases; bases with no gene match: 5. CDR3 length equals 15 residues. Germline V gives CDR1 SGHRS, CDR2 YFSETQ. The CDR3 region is CASSLALAGRDTQYF. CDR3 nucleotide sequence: TGCGCCAGCAGCTTGGCCTTAGCGGGAAGAGATACGCAGTATTTT.

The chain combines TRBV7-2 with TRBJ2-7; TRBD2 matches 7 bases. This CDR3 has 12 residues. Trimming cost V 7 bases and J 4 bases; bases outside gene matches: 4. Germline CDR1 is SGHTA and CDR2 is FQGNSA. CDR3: CASTGRTYEQYF. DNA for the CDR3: TGTGCCAGCACCGGGAGGACTTACGAGCAGTACTTC.

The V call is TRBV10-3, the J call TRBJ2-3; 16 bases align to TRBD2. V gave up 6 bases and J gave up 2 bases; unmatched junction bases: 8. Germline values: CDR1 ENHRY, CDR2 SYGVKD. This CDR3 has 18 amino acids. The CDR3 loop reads CAIRKGTSGGVITDTQYF. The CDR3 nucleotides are TGTGCCATCAGGAAGGGGACTAGCGGGGGGGTAATCACAGATACGCAGTATTTT.

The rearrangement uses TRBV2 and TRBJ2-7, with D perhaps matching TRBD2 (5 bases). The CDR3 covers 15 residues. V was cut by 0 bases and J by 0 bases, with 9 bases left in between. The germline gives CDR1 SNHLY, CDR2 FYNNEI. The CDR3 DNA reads TGTGCCAGCAGTGAAGCATCCGGGATCTCCTACGAGCAGTACTTC. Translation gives CASSEASGISYEQYF.

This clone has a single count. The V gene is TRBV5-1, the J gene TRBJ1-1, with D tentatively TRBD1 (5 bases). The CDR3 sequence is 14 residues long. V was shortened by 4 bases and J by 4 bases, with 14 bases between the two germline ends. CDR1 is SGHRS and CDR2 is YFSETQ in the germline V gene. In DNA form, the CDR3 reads TGCGCCAGCAGCAATCGGGGGGAGGGCACTGAAGCTTTCTTT. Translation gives CASSNRGEGTEAFF.

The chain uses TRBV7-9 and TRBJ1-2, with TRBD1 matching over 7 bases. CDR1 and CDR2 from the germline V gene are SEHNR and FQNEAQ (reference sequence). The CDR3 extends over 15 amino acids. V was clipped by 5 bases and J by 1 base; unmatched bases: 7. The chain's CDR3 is CASSRDRNLNYGYTF. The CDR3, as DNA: TGTGCCAGCAGCCGGGACAGAAATCTTAACTATGGCTACACCTTC. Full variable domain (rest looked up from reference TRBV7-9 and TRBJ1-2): DTGVSQNPRHKITKRGQNVTFRCDPISEHNRLYWYRQTLGQGPEFLTYFQNEAQLEKSRLLSDRFSAERPKGSFSTLEIQRTEQGDSAMYLCASSRDRNLNYGYTFGSGTRLTVV.

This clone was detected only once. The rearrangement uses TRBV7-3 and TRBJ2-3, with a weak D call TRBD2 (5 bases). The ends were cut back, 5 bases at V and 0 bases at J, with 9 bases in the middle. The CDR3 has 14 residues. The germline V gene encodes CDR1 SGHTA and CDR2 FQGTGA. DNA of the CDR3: TGTGCCAGCAGCCAGACTATAAGCACAGATACGCAGTATTTT. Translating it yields CASSQTISTDTQYF. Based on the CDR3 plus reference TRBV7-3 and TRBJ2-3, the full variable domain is GAGVSQTPSNKVTEKGKYVELRCDPISGHTALYWYRQSLGQGPEFLIYFQGTGAADDSGLPNDRFFAVRPEGSVSTLKIQRTERGDSAVYLCASSQTISTDTQYFGPGTRLTVL.

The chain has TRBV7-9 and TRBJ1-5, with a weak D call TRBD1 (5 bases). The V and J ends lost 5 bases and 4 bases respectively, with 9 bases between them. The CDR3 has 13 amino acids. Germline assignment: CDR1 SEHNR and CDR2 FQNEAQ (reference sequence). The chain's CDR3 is CASSPAGNQPQHF. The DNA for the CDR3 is TGTGCCAGCAGCCCAGCAGGGAATCAGCCCCAGCATTTT.

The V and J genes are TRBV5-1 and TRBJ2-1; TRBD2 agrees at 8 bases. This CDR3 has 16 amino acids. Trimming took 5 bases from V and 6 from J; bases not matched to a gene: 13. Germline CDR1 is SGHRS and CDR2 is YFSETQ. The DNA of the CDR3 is TGCGCCAGCAGAGGCGGGGGGACTTCTCAAGCCAATGAGCAGTTCTTC. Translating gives CASRGGGTSQANEQFF.